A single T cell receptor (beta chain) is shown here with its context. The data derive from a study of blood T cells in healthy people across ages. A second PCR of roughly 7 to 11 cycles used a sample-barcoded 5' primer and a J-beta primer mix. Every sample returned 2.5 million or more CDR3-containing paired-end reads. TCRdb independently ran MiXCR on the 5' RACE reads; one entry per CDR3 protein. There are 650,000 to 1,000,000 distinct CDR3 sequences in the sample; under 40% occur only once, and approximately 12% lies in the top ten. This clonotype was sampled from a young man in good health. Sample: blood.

This CDR3 reads CSVQRTGLKLSSYEQYF. The CDR3 DNA reads as TGCAGCGTTCAGAGGACAGGGTTGAAACTGAGCTCCTACGAGCAGTACTTC. The genes are TRBV29-1 and TRBJ2-7, with 8 bases matching TRBD1. This CDR3 has 17 residues. Per the germline V gene, CDR1 is SQVTM and CDR2 is ANQGSEA. V trimming: 5 bases; J trimming: 0 bases; junction bases outside the gene matches: 15.